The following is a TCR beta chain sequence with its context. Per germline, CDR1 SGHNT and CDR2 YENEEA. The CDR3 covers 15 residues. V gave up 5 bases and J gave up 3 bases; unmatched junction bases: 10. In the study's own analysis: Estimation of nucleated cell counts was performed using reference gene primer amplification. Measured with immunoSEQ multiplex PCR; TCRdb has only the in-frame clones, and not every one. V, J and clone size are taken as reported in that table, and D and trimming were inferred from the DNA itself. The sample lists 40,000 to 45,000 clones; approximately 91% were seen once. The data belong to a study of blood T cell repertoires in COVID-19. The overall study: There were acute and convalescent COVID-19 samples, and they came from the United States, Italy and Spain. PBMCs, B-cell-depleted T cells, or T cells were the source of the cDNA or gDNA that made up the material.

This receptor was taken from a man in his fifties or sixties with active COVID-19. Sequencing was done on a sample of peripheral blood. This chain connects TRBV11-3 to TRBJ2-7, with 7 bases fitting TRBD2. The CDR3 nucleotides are TGTGCCAGCAGCCCGCCAGGGCGGGAGCACTACGAGCAGTACTTC. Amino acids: CASSPPGREHYEQYF. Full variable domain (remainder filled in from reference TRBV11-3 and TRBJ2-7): EAGVVQSPRYKIIEKKQPVAFWCNPISGHNTLYWYLQNLGQGPELLIRYENEEAVDDSQLPKDRFSAERLKGVDSTLKIQPAELGDSAVYLCASSPPGREHYEQYFGPGTRLTVT.